Given below is one T cell receptor beta chain in context. The germline V gene encodes CDR1 LGHDT and CDR2 YNNKEL (reference sequence). CDR3 length equals 12 residues. Trimming pared 3 bases from V and 7 bases from J, leaving 7 bases between. Peripheral blood CD8+ and CD4+ T cells were profiled by TCR beta sequencing. The data originate from a study of CD8 T cells in Susac syndrome. An amount of RNA that ranged from roughly 0.45 to 1 ug was reverse transcribed with random hexamers. A single record per CDR3 protein comes from TCRdb applying MiXCR to the immunoSEQ multiplex PCR reads. Among about 150,000 distinct CDR3 sequences listed, over 95% were seen once.

The sequencing sample was made of CD8+ T cells from PBMCs. The chain is built from TRBV3-1 and TRBJ2-1; D remains unclear. The origin of this receptor is a human donor with multiple sclerosis. This chain's CDR3 is CASSQRLNEQFF. The CDR3, as DNA: TGTGCCAGCAGCCAGCGCTTGAATGAGCAGTTCTTC.